Listed below are T cell receptor beta chains from one sample, sequenced in a study of human T cells and chemical hapten exposure. TCRdb passed the RACE reads through MiXCR, listing each CDR3 protein once. Seen here are around 250,000 distinct CDR3 sequences, 7.5% to 9% observed once, and the top ten hold roughly 2.5%. Sequences were derived from whole blood, sampled in connection with sensitization to the hapten diphenylcyclopropenone (DPC). These receptors were collected from a woman aged 35 to 49 with alopecia areata. Some clones in this sample may be carry-over from other donors' samples. Each CDR3 is given with its conserved first and last residue. Fields, in order: clone size, D gene, J gene, V gene, CDR3 DNA, CDR3 protein. D genes are given only for firm matches. Clone size appears in some rows only: once, few, many, or a class for an expanded clone.

NA NA TRBJ2-3 TRBV9 TGTGCCAGCAGCGCGACCCCCGGGACCCGGTTTAGCACAGATACGCAGTATTTT CASSATPGTRFSTDTQYF
NA NA TRBJ1-1 TRBV29-1 TGCAGCGTTGAATCCAGGTACGGGAACACTGAAGCTTTCTTT CSVESRYGNTEAFF
few TRBD1 TRBJ2-7 TRBV27 TGTGCCAGCAGTCGCCGGGACAGATTGTACGAGCAGTACTTC CASSRRDRLYEQYF
NA NA TRBJ1-1 TRBV6-5 TGTGCCAGCAGTCAAGGCGGTGAAGCTTTCTTT CASSQGGEAFF
few TRBD2 TRBJ2-3 TRBV4-2 TGTGCCAGCAGCCTCGAGGCACTAGCGGGCACAGATACGCAGTATTTT CASSLEALAGTDTQYF
NA TRBD1 TRBJ1-2 TRBV7-2 TGTGCCAGCAGCTCCCGGACAGGGGGTTATGGCTACACCTTC CASSSRTGGYGYTF
NA TRBD2 TRBJ2-3 TRBV5-1 TGCGCCAGCAGCTCGGGAGGGACTAGCGGATTCACAGATACGCAGTATTTT CASSSGGTSGFTDTQYF
NA NA TRBJ2-7 TRBV5-1 TGCGCCAGCAGCTGGGACACTAGCACCCCCTACGAGCAGTACTTC CASSWDTSTPYEQYF
many TRBD1 TRBJ1-2 TRBV5-6 TGTGCCAGCAGCTCTACCAAGGACAGGATTAACTATGGCTACACCTTC CASSSTKDRINYGYTF
NA TRBD2 TRBJ2-3 TRBV4-1 TGCGCCAGCAGCCAAGACATAGCGGGAGCGGTGGATACGCAGTATTTT CASSQDIAGAVDTQYF
few NA TRBJ1-1 TRBV18 TGTGCCAGCTCACCACCGGGACGCCAAGGTATGAACACTGAAGCTTTCTTT CASSPPGRQGMNTEAFF
many TRBD2 TRBJ2-1 TRBV7-9 TGTGCCAGCAGCTTAGTCGGCGGGAGGAATGAGCAGTTCTTC CASSLVGGRNEQFF
few NA TRBJ2-1 TRBV7-2 TGTGCCAGCAGCTTAATCTCAGGGATGGGGATGAATGAGCAGTTCTTC CASSLISGMGMNEQFF
NA NA TRBJ2-7 TRBV6-2/TRBV6-3 TGTGCCAGCAGTTATTCGGCTAGCACGTACGAGCAGTACTTC CASSYSASTYEQYF
NA NA TRBJ1-2 TRBV6-5 TGTGCCAGCAGTTACCGGGACGGTTTAAACTATGGCTACACCTTC CASSYRDGLNYGYTF
NA NA TRBJ1-2 TRBV20-1 TGCAGTGCGCCGGACTTGGGTGGCTACACCTTC CSAPDLGGYTF
NA TRBD1 TRBJ1-1 TRBV4-2 TGTGCCAGCAGGGGACAGGGGAACACTGAAGCTTTCTTT CASRGQGNTEAFF
few TRBD2 TRBJ2-5 TRBV30 TGTGCCTGGAGAGCGACTAGCACGTCCCAAGAGACCCAGTACTTC CAWRATSTSQETQYF
few NA TRBJ2-1 TRBV6-1 TGTGCCAGCAGTGAAGTGCAGTCACGGGTGGGTGAGCAGTTCTTC CASSEVQSRVGEQFF
few TRBD1 TRBJ1-1 TRBV27 TGTGCCAGCAGACCGGGACAGAAGAACACTGAAGCTTTCTTT CASRPGQKNTEAFF
NA NA TRBJ2-7 TRBV28 TGTGCCAGCAGTTCCACCTCCGGGACCCGCTACGAGCAGTACTTC CASSSTSGTRYEQYF
many NA TRBJ2-4 TRBV28 TGTGCCAGCACCCTCGCGGGCCTAGCCAAAAACATTCAGTACTTC CASTLAGLAKNIQYF